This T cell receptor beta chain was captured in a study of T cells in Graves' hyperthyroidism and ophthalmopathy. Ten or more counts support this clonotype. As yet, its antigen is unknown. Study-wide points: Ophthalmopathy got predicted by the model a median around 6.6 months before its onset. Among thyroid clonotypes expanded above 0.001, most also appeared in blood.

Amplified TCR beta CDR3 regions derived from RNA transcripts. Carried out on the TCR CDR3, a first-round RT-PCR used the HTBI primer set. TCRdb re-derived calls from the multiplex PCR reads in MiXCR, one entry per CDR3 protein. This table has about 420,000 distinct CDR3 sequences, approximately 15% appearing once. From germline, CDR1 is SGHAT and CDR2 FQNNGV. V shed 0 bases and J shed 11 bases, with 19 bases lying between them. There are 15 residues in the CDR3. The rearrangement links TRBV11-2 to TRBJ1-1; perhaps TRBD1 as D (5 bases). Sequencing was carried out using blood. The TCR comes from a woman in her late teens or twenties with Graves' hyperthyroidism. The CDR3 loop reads CASSLEAGALSEAFF. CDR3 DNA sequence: TGTGCCAGCAGCTTAGAAGCCGGGGCCCTGTCGGAGGCTTTCTTT.